These T cell receptor beta chains were read from a single sample in a study of CD8 T cells in ankylosing spondylitis. Each CDR3 protein is one row after TCRdb ran MiXCR on the 5' RACE reads. Here the sample spans 200,000 to 300,000 distinct CDR3 sequences, about 24% being singletons. Sequenced input: blood, either unsorted or a sorted T cell fraction (not recorded which). The receptor source for this set is a male donor with ankylosing spondylitis or in good health (not recorded which). Each CDR3 is given with its conserved first and last residue. Fields, in order: D gene, V gene, J gene, clone size, CDR3 DNA, CDR3 protein. The D gene is left open where the match is weak. For some rows the clone size is stated as once, few or many, or as a class when expanded; others skip it.

D: TRBD2
V: TRBV15
J: TRBJ2-3
size: .
DNA: TGTGCCACCAGCAGAGAGTCTGTGCGGGGGGGCGGCGATACGCAGTATTTT
CDR3: CATSRESVRGGGDTQYF

D: .
V: TRBV20-1
J: TRBJ1-6
size: .
DNA: TGCTTCTGGGGCCAGGGTCCGGGCAATTCACCCCTCCACTTT
CDR3: CFWGQGPGNSPLHF

D: TRBD2
V: TRBV6-5
J: TRBJ2-7
size: .
DNA: TGTGCCAGCAGTTACCCGGGGAGGGAGTACGAGCAGTACTTC
CDR3: CASSYPGREYEQYF

D: .
V: TRBV29-1
J: TRBJ2-5
size: .
DNA: TGCGGCGTTAACAGCGGAGAGACCCAGTACTTC
CDR3: CGVNSGETQYF

D: TRBD2
V: TRBV4-2
J: TRBJ2-1
size: few
DNA: TGTGCCAGCAGCCAAGATGGTGGACTAGCGGGGGGGCGCGACAATGAGCAGTTCTTC
CDR3: CASSQDGGLAGGRDNEQFF

D: .
V: TRBV5-6
J: TRBJ2-2
size: .
DNA: TGTGCCAGCAGCAGGTTTCTCGGGGAGCTGTTTTTT
CDR3: CASSRFLGELFF

D: TRBD1
V: TRBV29-1
J: TRBJ2-7
size: many
DNA: TGCAGCGTGCAACATACAGGGGGCTTAGACGAGCAGTACTTC
CDR3: CSVQHTGGLDEQYF

D: TRBD1
V: TRBV5-1
J: TRBJ1-1
size: many
DNA: TGCGCCAGCAGCCTACGACCGGGACAGGGGAACACTGAAGCTTTCTTT
CDR3: CASSLRPGQGNTEAFF

D: .
V: TRBV3-1
J: TRBJ2-5
size: .
DNA: TGTGCCAGCAGCCAAGATCCGGCAGGGTCTGATGAGACCCAGTACTTC
CDR3: CASSQDPAGSDETQYF

D: .
V: TRBV15
J: TRBJ1-5
size: many
DNA: TGTGCCACCAGCAAGTTTCGGGGCAGGGCCGATAGCAATCAGCCCCAGCATTTT
CDR3: CATSKFRGRADSNQPQHF

D: .
V: TRBV20-1
J: TRBJ2-5
size: few
DNA: TGCAGTGCTAGAATGCGTGGAACAGTTCAAGAGACCCAGTACTTC
CDR3: CSARMRGTVQETQYF

D: TRBD1
V: TRBV20-1
J: TRBJ1-6
size: .
DNA: TGCAGTGCTCCGGGACAGCGTAGCTCCTATAATTCACCCCTCCACTTT
CDR3: CSAPGQRSSYNSPLHF

D: .
V: TRBV5-1
J: TRBJ2-7
size: few
DNA: TGCGCCAGCAGCTTCCGGGATAGAACCTACGAGCAGTACTTC
CDR3: CASSFRDRTYEQYF

D: .
V: TRBV10-3
J: TRBJ1-5
size: few
DNA: TGTGCCATCAGTGAGTCGGACAGTCGGAAGGAAAGCAATCAGCCCCAGCATTTT
CDR3: CAISESDSRKESNQPQHF

D: .
V: TRBV20-1
J: TRBJ2-6
size: .
DNA: TGCAGTGCAACGGTCCAATTCTCTGGGGCCAACGTCCTGACTTTC
CDR3: CSATVQFSGANVLTF

D: .
V: TRBV5-4
J: TRBJ2-3
size: .
DNA: TGTCCCAGCAGCACCGGAGGAATCCCAGATACGCAGTATTTT
CDR3: CPSSTGGIPDTQYF

D: .
V: TRBV20-1
J: TRBJ2-4
size: few
DNA: TGCAGTGCTAGCGGCAGAGCCAAAAACATTCAGTACTTC
CDR3: CSASGRAKNIQYF

D: .
V: TRBV29-1
J: TRBJ2-3
size: many
DNA: TGCAGCGTTCGCGGCGGGGGCTTCACAGATACGCAGTATTTT
CDR3: CSVRGGGFTDTQYF

D: .
V: TRBV7-2
J: TRBJ1-2
size: many
DNA: TGTGCCAGCAGCTTAGCGGCAGTCCCCTCTTACGGCTACACCTTC
CDR3: CASSLAAVPSYGYTF

D: TRBD1
V: TRBV7-9
J: TRBJ1-3
size: .
DNA: TGTGCCAGCAGCCTAGCAGGACAGGCCTCTGGAAACACCATATATTTT
CDR3: CASSLAGQASGNTIYF

D: .
V: TRBV18
J: TRBJ2-3
size: .
DNA: TGTGCCAGCTCAGGCCGGGGCGGAAACACAGATACGCAGTATTTT
CDR3: CASSGRGGNTDTQYF

D: TRBD2
V: TRBV12-3/TRBV12-4
J: TRBJ2-3
size: few
DNA: TGTGCCAGCAGTTTGGGGGGGAAAAGCACAGATACGCAGTATTTT
CDR3: CASSLGGKSTDTQYF

D: .
V: TRBV3-1
J: TRBJ2-5
size: few
DNA: TGTGCCAGCAGCCAGGGTTGGACTACACAAGAGACCCAGTACTTC
CDR3: CASSQGWTTQETQYF

D: .
V: TRBV20-1
J: TRBJ2-4
size: many
DNA: TGCAGTGGACATCTAGCCAAAAACATTCAGTACTTC
CDR3: CSGHLAKNIQYF

D: .
V: TRBV23-1
J: TRBJ2-7
size: once
DNA: TGCGCCAGCCGACACCGGAGGGTTACCCGGACCTACGAGCAGTACTTC
CDR3: CASRHRRVTRTYEQYF

D: TRBD2
V: TRBV20-1
J: TRBJ2-3
size: few
DNA: TGCAGTGCTCCCGAGGGACTAGCGGGGGTGGATACGCAGTATTTT
CDR3: CSAPEGLAGVDTQYF

D: .
V: TRBV20-1
J: TRBJ2-5
size: many
DNA: TGCAGTGCTAGAGATAGGGAAGGCCACCAAGAGACCCAGTACTTC
CDR3: CSARDREGHQETQYF

D: TRBD1
V: TRBV6-5
J: TRBJ1-5
size: many
DNA: TGTGCCAGCAGTTTGACAGGGTCAGATTCGGGCAATCAGCCCCAGCATTTT
CDR3: CASSLTGSDSGNQPQHF

D: TRBD2
V: TRBV20-1
J: TRBJ2-5
size: few
DNA: TGCAGTGCTAGAGATGGACTAGCGGGGCCTGAGACCCAGTACTTC
CDR3: CSARDGLAGPETQYF

D: .
V: TRBV9
J: TRBJ2-5
size: .
DNA: TGTGCCAGCAGTGACGGACGGAGCCCCTGGGAGACCCAGTACTTC
CDR3: CASSDGRSPWETQYF

D: TRBD1
V: TRBV2
J: TRBJ2-1
size: .
DNA: TGTGCCAGCAGTTCTAGTCGGGACAGCGAGCAGTTCTTC
CDR3: CASSSSRDSEQFF

D: TRBD2
V: TRBV20-1
J: TRBJ2-4
size: .
DNA: TGCAGTGCTAGAGGGACCTCTAGCGGCACCCAGTACTTC
CDR3: CSARGTSSGTQYF

D: .
V: TRBV19
J: TRBJ1-5
size: .
DNA: TGTGCCAGTAGTGAACAGGGCGGAGGAGCTCAGCCCCAGCATTTT
CDR3: CASSEQGGGAQPQHF

D: .
V: TRBV6-2/TRBV6-3
J: TRBJ1-5
size: .
DNA: TGTGCCAGCAGTGTACCAGGGGCTCCGTCTCCTCAGCCCCAGCATTTT
CDR3: CASSVPGAPSPQPQHF

D: TRBD2
V: TRBV4-2
J: TRBJ2-3
size: few
DNA: TGTGCCAGCAGCCAAAAGCGGGGGTCCACAGATACGCAGTATTTT
CDR3: CASSQKRGSTDTQYF

D: .
V: TRBV7-2
J: TRBJ2-5
size: few
DNA: TGTGCCAGCAGCCTAACTGGTCAGGGGCGTTCGGAGACCCAGTACTTC
CDR3: CASSLTGQGRSETQYF

D: .
V: TRBV20-1
J: TRBJ2-7
size: many
DNA: TGCAGTGCCCGACGAGTAGCCTACGAGCAGTACTTC
CDR3: CSARRVAYEQYF

D: TRBD1
V: TRBV29-1
J: TRBJ2-7
size: many
DNA: TGCAGCGTTGCGGGGCAGGGGGACTACGAGCAGTACTTC
CDR3: CSVAGQGDYEQYF

D: TRBD2
V: TRBV9
J: TRBJ2-3
size: .
DNA: TGTGCCAGCAGCGTCCTTAGCGGGGGGACCACAGATACGCAGTATTTT
CDR3: CASSVLSGGTTDTQYF

D: .
V: TRBV20-1
J: TRBJ2-3
size: .
DNA: TGCAGTGCTAGAGATAGGTCAGGGTGGAGCACAGATACGCAGTATTTT
CDR3: CSARDRSGWSTDTQYF

D: TRBD1
V: TRBV20-1
J: TRBJ2-7
size: many
DNA: TGCAGTGCCCTCCCAGGGGGAACCTACGAGCAGTACTTC
CDR3: CSALPGGTYEQYF

D: .
V: TRBV6-1
J: TRBJ2-1
size: .
DNA: TGTGCCAGCAGTGAAAGACAGATCTACAATGAGCAGTTCTTC
CDR3: CASSERQIYNEQFF

D: TRBD2
V: TRBV6-1
J: TRBJ2-1
size: .
DNA: TGTGCCAGCAAGGGAATGGCAGGGAGGGCAGGTGAGCAGTTCTTC
CDR3: CASKGMAGRAGEQFF

D: .
V: TRBV9
J: TRBJ2-1
size: many
DNA: TGTGCCAGCAGCAAGAGGGGTTCCTACAATGAGCAGTTCTTC
CDR3: CASSKRGSYNEQFF

D: .
V: TRBV20-1
J: TRBJ2-7
size: few
DNA: TGCAGTGCCAGACGGAACGAGCAGTACTTC
CDR3: CSARRNEQYF

D: .
V: TRBV3-1
J: TRBJ1-2
size: many
DNA: TGTGCCAGCAGCTTATCGGCGTTAAGTTATGGCTACACCTTC
CDR3: CASSLSALSYGYTF

D: .
V: TRBV10-3
J: TRBJ2-5
size: .
DNA: TGTGCCATCAGTGATGCCAGGGGCGCTTCGCAAGAGACCCAGTACTTC
CDR3: CAISDARGASQETQYF

D: .
V: TRBV29-1
J: TRBJ1-2
size: .
DNA: TGCAGCGTTGCCGGACGGTTCTATGGCTACACCTTC
CDR3: CSVAGRFYGYTF

D: TRBD2
V: TRBV20-1
J: TRBJ2-2
size: .
DNA: TGCAGTGCTAGACCTCTAGCGGGGAGCAGTTACACCGGGGAGCTGTTTTTT
CDR3: CSARPLAGSSYTGELFF